This T cell receptor (beta chain) was retrieved from a study of technical replicates of blood from several donors. V gave up 6 bases and J gave up 0 bases, with 17 bases separating them. The CDR3 is made up of 16 amino acids. Germline V gives CDR1 MNHEY, CDR2 SMNVEV (reference sequence). Assay used: immunoSEQ multiplex PCR; TCRdb lists only in-frame clones, some missing. In the table there are 65,000 to 80,000 clones, over 95% of which are singletons. The J gene is TRBJ2-5, the V gene TRBV27; perhaps TRBD2 as D (6 bases). Sequenced input: T cells isolated from PBMCs. The sequence came from a human donor in good health. The CDR3 reads CASSPFTGEYQETQYF. CDR3 nucleotide sequence: TGTGCCAGCAGCCCCTTCACGGGAGAGTACCAAGAGACCCAGTACTTC.